This passage covers 7 T cell receptor beta chains from one sample sequenced in a study of blood T cell repertoires in COVID-19. The protocol was immunoSEQ multiplex PCR, while the TCRdb copy is restricted to in-frame clones and leaves out a portion. Of approximately 210,000 clones detected, about 83% appear once; the ten largest clones hold approximately 8%. Sequencing used peripheral blood. The source is a woman aged 50 to 60 with active or convalescent COVID-19.

This clone was picked up many times. This sample includes further DNA sequences coding for the same CDR3. The chain uses TRBV27 and TRBJ1-1; D remains unclear. CDR1 is MNHEY, CDR2 SMNVEV, per germline (reference sequence). Deletions cut 6 bases from V and 1 base from J, with 9 bases between. The CDR3 runs 13 residues. CDR3 sequence reads: CASSPIENTEAFF. The CDR3 region has the DNA TGTGCCAGCAGCCCCATAGAGAACACTGAAGCTTTCTTT.

This clone showed up just once. The chain carries TRBV18 and TRBJ2-1, with D hard to call. CDR3 size: 15 residues. CDR1 is KGHSH, CDR2 LQKENI, per germline. V gave up 2 bases and J gave up 4 bases, with 12 bases separating them. Written as DNA, the CDR3 is TGTGCCAGCTCACCATTGCTCGACAAATACAATGAGCAGTTCTTC. Protein: CASSPLLDKYNEQFF.

The rearrangement uses TRBV28 and TRBJ1-1; 7 bases match TRBD1. Losses at the gene ends were 6 bases for V and 3 bases for J; bases not matched to a gene: 4. The CDR3 length is 13 residues. Germline lookup yields CDR1 MDHEN and CDR2 SYDVKM. In nucleotides, the CDR3 is TGTGCCAGCAGCGGGACAGAGTACACTGAAGCTTTCTTT. This sequence encodes CASSGTEYTEAFF.

This clone was detected ten times or more. The junction departs from germline at one end; a sequencing error may be responsible. The rearrangement uses TRBV12-3 or TRBV12-4 and TRBJ1-5; D ambiguous. The CDR3 has 13 amino acids. The CDR3 DNA sequence: TGTGCCACCAGTAACAGTGGGCTGGAGCCCCAGCATTTT. Its protein product is CATSNSGLEPQHF.

The rearrangement links TRBV28 to TRBJ2-7, with TRBD1 matching over 7 bases. The CDR3 covers 15 residues. V lost 6 bases, J lost 0 bases, and 8 bases stayed unmatched. The V gene's germline CDR1 is MDHEN and CDR2 SYDVKM. CDR3 region: CASSLGQPPSYEQYV. The CDR3 nucleotides read TGTGCCAGCAGCCTGGGACAGCCTCCCTCCTACGAGCAGTACGTC.

This chain links TRBV10-3 with TRBJ1-6; D may be TRBD1 (6 bases). CDR1 and CDR2 (germline): ENHRY, SYGVKD. Trimming took 8 bases from V and 9 from J, leaving 11 bases between them. The CDR3 sequence is 12 residues long. Written as DNA, the CDR3 is TGTGCCATCGCCGGACAGTCTTCACCCCTCCACTTT. Its protein product is CAIAGQSSPLHF.

This chain joins TRBV27 and TRBJ1-5, with D perhaps TRBD1 (6 bases). The CDR3 consists of 16 residues. The V end was cut by 4 bases, the J end by 4 bases, with 17 bases between. The germline V gene encodes CDR1 MNHEY and CDR2 SMNVEV (reference sequence). The CDR3 protein is CASSSRTGQINQPQHF. CDR3 sequence (DNA): TGTGCCAGCAGTTCGAGAACTGGACAGATAAATCAGCCCCAGCATTTT.